What follows are 17 T cell receptor beta chains derived from one specimen sequenced in a study of T cell repertoires in cytomegalovirus infection. Their cognate antigens are unknown. A single record per CDR3 protein comes from TCRdb applying MiXCR to the reads. The table includes roughly 280,000 distinct CDR3 sequences, approximately 22% detected once. The sample was cultured PBMCs, taken from culture after CMV antigen stimulation. Receptor source: a human donor in good health (CMV status not recorded). Some clones in this sample may be carry-over from other donors' samples.

CDR3 nucleotides: TGCAGTGCTAGAGATTCGGCTAGCGGCTCCTACAATGAGCAGTTCTTC. This gives the protein CSARDSASGSYNEQFF. The V call is TRBV20-1, the J call TRBJ2-1; TRBD2 matches at 7 bases. Germline trimming cut 0 bases from V and 0 bases from J; bases unmatched to any gene: 5. Germline V gene data show CDR1 as DFQATT and CDR2 as SNEGSKA (reference sequence). This CDR3 is built from 16 residues.

This clonotype has at least ten counts. The V gene is TRBV7-2, the J gene TRBJ2-5; D gene uncertain. Germline V gives CDR1 SGHTA, CDR2 FQGNSA. The CDR3 loop spans 13 amino acids. Trimming removed 0 bases from V and 5 bases from J, with 7 bases in between. The CDR3 nucleotides read TGTGCCAGCAGCTTAGCGAGTAGGGAGACCCAGTACTTC. Translating it yields CASSLASRETQYF.

The rearrangement uses TRBV10-3 and TRBJ2-7, with D possibly being TRBD2 (6 bases). The germline gives CDR1 ENHRY, CDR2 SYGVKD. CDR3 length equals 13 residues. V was trimmed by 5 bases and J by 5 bases, leaving 13 bases between them. The CDR3 DNA follows: TGTGCCATCAGTTCACGGCGGGGCAACGAGCAGTACGTC. Its translation is CAISSRRGNEQYV.

This chain links TRBV13 with TRBJ1-2, with 7 bases identical to TRBD1. In germline, CDR1 is PRHDT, CDR2 FYEKMQ (reference sequence). CDR3 length: 14 amino acids. V lost 5 bases to trimming and J lost 4 bases; unmatched junction nucleotides: 7. The CDR3 region is CASSLDRDPYGYTF. The CDR3 region has the DNA TGTGCCAGCAGCCTCGACAGGGATCCCTATGGCTACACCTTC.

In this sample, this clonotype turned up a few times. This rearrangement joins TRBV6-2 or TRBV6-3 to TRBJ2-7; 12 bases agree with TRBD2. The V gene end was trimmed by 5 bases and the J gene end by 6 bases; junction bases not matched to a gene: 17. The germline gives CDR1 MNHEY, CDR2 SVGEGT. There are 18 residues in the CDR3. CDR3: CASSPKSSTSGRIGEQYF. CDR3 sequence (DNA): TGTGCCAGCAGTCCAAAGTCATCGACTAGCGGGAGAATCGGCGAGCAGTACTTC.

This clonotype showed up many times. CDR3 residues: CASRRADTQYF. CDR3 bases: TGTGCCAGCAGGAGAGCAGATACGCAGTATTTT. The chain links TRBV6-2 or TRBV6-3 to TRBJ2-3; D gene ambiguous. V lost 6 bases and J 4 bases, leaving 5 bases between the germline ends. The length of the CDR3 is 11 residues. CDR1 is MNHEY and CDR2 is SVGEGT in the germline V gene.

This clonotype was found many times. This chain links TRBV7-6 with TRBJ2-5; no firm D call. Germline V gene data show CDR1 as SGHVS and CDR2 as FNYEAQ. V was clipped by 1 base and J by 0 bases, with 3 bases between them. This CDR3 is 13 amino acids long. The CDR3 is CASSLGYQETQYF. Here the CDR3 DNA reads TGTGCCAGCAGCTTAGGGTACCAAGAGACCCAGTACTTC.

The chain combines TRBV10-1 with TRBJ1-5; tentatively, D is TRBD1 (6 bases). The CDR3 runs to 15 residues. In germline, CDR1 is WNHNN, CDR2 SYGVQD (reference sequence). Trimming took 6 bases from V and 0 from J, leaving 12 bases between them. CDR3 region: CASSPGAPSNQPQHF. The DNA for the CDR3 is TGCGCCAGCAGCCCAGGGGCGCCTAGCAATCAGCCCCAGCATTTT.

The J gene is TRBJ1-3, the V gene TRBV12-3 or TRBV12-4; possibly TRBD1 for D (6 bases). The V gene lost 6 bases and the J gene lost 0 bases, with 18 bases spanning the gap. This CDR3 spans 17 amino acids. The CDR3 region has the DNA TGTGCCAGCAGCGCTTCAGGAAGGACAGTCTCTGGAAACACCATATATTTT. It encodes CASSASGRTVSGNTIYF.

This clonotype has more than one count but fewer than ten. The chain is built from TRBV6-2 or TRBV6-3 and TRBJ2-2, with D hard to call. The ends were cut back, 2 bases at V and 9 bases at J, with 10 bases in the middle. Germline CDR1 is MNHEY and CDR2 is SVGEGT. The CDR3 loop spans 13 amino acids. The CDR3 loop is CASSYVPPRELFF. The CDR3, as DNA: TGTGCCAGCAGTTACGTTCCCCCCAGGGAGCTGTTTTTT.

This clonotype was observed many times. The chain combines TRBV11-3 with TRBJ1-4; TRBD1 might be the D (5 bases). The CDR3 loop spans 17 amino acids. V lost 2 bases, J lost 2 bases, and 15 bases lay in between. In germline, CDR1 is SGHNT, CDR2 YENEEA. The CDR3 DNA reads TGTGCCAGCAGCTTAATCGGGGGAAGGAAGACTAATGAAAAACTGTTTTTT. It codes for CASSLIGGRKTNEKLFF.

This clonotype has only a few counts. The chain couples TRBV11-2 to TRBJ2-3, with 10 positions matching TRBD2. This CDR3 is 17 amino acids long. Trimming took 1 base from V and 2 from J; bases not matched to a gene: 6. Germline V gene data show CDR1 as SGHAT and CDR2 as FQNNGV. CDR3: CASSLGRGLAYTDTQYF. CDR3 nucleotides: TGTGCCAGCAGCTTAGGACGGGGACTAGCGTACACAGATACGCAGTATTTT.

This clonotype appeared a few times. V usage is TRBV2 and J usage is TRBJ2-1; 13 bases are a match to TRBD2. V was clipped by 6 bases and J by 2 bases; unmatched bases: 4. The germline CDR1 and CDR2 sequences are SNHLY and FYNNEI. This CDR3 is 16 amino acids long. The CDR3 nucleotides read TGTGCCAGCAGGAGGACTAGCGGGAGTACCTACAATGAGCAGTTCTTC. Translated: CASRRTSGSTYNEQFF.

This rearrangement joins TRBV24-1 to TRBJ1-1; no clear D. Trimming left V 5 bases short and J 3 bases short, with 9 bases between. This CDR3 comprises 13 residues. Germline CDR1 and CDR2: KGHDR and SFDVKD. The CDR3 DNA follows: TGTGCCACCAGTGCTGGCCCTGACACTGAAGCTTTCTTT. It specifies CATSAGPDTEAFF.

This clonotype occurred a few times. V and J are TRBV6-2 or TRBV6-3 and TRBJ1-1; TRBD1 aligns across 8 bases. CDR1 and CDR2 from the germline V gene are MNHEY and SVGEGT. V trimming: 5 bases; J trimming: 7 bases; junction bases outside the gene matches: 9. The CDR3 has 14 amino acids. CDR3 in amino acids: CASSTTGEGDEAFF. The CDR3, as DNA: TGTGCCAGCAGTACGACAGGGGAGGGGGATGAAGCTTTCTTT.

This clonotype turned up a few times. The chain carries TRBV27 and TRBJ2-6; no firm D call. Germline V gene data show CDR1 as MNHEY and CDR2 as SMNVEV (reference sequence). Deletions cut 5 bases from V and 2 bases from J, with 10 bases between. The CDR3 is 15 residues long. CDR3 region: CASSTTAAGANVLTF. The CDR3 nucleotides read TGTGCCAGCAGTACGACTGCCGCTGGGGCCAACGTCCTGACTTTC.

The chain recombines TRBV7-8 with TRBJ2-3; TRBD2 matches at 14 bases. Trimming removed 5 bases from V and 5 bases from J; junction bases left unmatched: 12. The germline CDR1 and CDR2 sequences are SGHVS and FQNEAQ. This CDR3 has 18 amino acids. The CDR3 sequence is CASSLTRLAGGYQDTQYF. The CDR3 DNA reads TGTGCCAGCAGCCTCACACGACTAGCGGGAGGGTATCAAGATACGCAGTATTTT.